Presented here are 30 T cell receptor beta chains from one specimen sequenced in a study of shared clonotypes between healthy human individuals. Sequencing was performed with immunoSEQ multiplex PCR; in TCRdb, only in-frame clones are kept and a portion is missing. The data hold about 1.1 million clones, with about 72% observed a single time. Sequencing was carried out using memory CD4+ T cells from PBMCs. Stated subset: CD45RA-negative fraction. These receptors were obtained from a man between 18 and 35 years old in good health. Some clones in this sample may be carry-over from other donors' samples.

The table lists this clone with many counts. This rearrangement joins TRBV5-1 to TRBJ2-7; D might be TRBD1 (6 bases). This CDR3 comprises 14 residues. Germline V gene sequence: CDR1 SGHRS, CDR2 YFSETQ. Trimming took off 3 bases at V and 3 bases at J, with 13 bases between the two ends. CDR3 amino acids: CASSSTGGIYEQYF. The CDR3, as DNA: TGCGCCAGCAGCTCGACAGGAGGAATCTACGAGCAGTACTTC.

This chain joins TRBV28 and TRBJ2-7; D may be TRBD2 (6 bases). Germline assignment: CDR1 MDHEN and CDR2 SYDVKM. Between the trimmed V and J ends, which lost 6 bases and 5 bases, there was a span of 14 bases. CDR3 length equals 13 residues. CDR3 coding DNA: TGTGCCAGCAGGGGGACTTCGGGGGACGAGCAGTACTTC. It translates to CASRGTSGDEQYF.

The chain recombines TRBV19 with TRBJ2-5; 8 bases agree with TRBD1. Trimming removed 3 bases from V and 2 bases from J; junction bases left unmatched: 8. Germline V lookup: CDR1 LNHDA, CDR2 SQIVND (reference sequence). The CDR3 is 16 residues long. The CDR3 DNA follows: TGTGCCAGTAGTATCAGGGGGCTTAGTCTGCAAGAGACCCAGTACTTC. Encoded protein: CASSIRGLSLQETQYF.

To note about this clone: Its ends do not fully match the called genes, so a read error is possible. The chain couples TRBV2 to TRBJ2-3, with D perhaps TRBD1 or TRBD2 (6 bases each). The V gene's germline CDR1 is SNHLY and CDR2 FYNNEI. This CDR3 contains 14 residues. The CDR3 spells CASSVGAEGLAQDF. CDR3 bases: TGTGCCAGCAGTGTGGGGGCCGAGGGGCTAGCGCAAGATTTT.

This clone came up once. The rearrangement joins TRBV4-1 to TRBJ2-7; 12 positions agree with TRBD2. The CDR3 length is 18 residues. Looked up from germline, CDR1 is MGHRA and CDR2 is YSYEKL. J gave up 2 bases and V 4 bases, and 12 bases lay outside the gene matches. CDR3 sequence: CASSPEGRRTSGTYEQYF. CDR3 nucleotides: TGCGCCAGCAGCCCAGAGGGGAGAAGGACTAGCGGGACCTACGAGCAGTACTTC.

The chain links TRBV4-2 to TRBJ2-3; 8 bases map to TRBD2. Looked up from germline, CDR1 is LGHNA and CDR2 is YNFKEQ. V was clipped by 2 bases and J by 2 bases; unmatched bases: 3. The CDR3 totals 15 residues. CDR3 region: CASSQKAGVTDTQYF. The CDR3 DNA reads TGTGCCAGCAGCCAAAAAGCGGGGGTCACAGATACGCAGTATTTT.

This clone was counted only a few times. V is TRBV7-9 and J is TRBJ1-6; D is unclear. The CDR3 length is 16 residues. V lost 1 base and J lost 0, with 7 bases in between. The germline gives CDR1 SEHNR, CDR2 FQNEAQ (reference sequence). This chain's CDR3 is CASSLETSSYNSPLHF. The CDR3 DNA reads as TGTGCCAGCAGCTTAGAGACGAGCTCCTATAATTCACCCCTCCACTTT.

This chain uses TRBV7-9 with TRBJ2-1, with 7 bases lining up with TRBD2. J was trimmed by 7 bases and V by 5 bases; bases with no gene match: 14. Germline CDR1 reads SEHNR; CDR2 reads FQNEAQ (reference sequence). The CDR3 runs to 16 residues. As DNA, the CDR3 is TGTGCCAGCAGCCCGATGGGGAGGGCCTATGGGAATGAGCAGTTCTTC. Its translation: CASSPMGRAYGNEQFF.

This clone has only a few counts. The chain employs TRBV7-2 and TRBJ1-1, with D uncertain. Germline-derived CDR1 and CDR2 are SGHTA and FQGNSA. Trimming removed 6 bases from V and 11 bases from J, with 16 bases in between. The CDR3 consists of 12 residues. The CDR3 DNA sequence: TGTGCCAGCAGATCGGACGGCACGGGCGCTTTCTTT. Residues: CASRSDGTGAFF. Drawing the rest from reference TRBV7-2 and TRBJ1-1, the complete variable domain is GAGVSQSPSNKVTEKGKDVELRCDPISGHTALYWYRQSLGQGLEFLIYFQGNSAPDKSGLPSDRFSAERTGGSVSTLTIQRTQQEDSAVYLCASRSDGTGAFFGQGTRLTVV.

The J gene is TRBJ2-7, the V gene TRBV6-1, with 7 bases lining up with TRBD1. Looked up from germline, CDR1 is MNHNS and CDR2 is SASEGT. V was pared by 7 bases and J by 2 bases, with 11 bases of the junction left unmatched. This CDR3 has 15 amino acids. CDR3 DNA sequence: TGTGCCAGCACCCAGAGACAGGGACCCACCTACGAGCAGTACTTC. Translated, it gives CASTQRQGPTYEQYF.

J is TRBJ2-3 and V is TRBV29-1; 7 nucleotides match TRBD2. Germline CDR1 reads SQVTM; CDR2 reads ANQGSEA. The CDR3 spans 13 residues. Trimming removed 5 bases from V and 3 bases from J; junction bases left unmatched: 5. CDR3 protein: CSVSGRATDTQYF. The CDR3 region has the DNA TGCAGCGTTAGTGGGAGGGCTACAGATACGCAGTATTTT.

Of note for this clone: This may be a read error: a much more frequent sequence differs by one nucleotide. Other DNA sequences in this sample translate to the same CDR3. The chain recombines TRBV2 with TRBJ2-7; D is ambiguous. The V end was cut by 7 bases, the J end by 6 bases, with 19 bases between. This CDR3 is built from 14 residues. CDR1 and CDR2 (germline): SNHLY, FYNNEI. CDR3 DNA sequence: TGTGCCAGCAAGTCCCGAGACGCCTCGGCCGAGCAGTACTTC. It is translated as CASKSRDASAEQYF.

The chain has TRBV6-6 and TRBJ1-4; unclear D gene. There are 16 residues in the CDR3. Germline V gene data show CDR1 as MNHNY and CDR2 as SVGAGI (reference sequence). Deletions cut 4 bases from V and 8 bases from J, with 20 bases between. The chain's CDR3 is CASSSTDGGELEKLFF. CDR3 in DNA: TGTGCCAGCAGTTCCACGGACGGAGGAGAATTGGAAAAACTGTTTTTT.

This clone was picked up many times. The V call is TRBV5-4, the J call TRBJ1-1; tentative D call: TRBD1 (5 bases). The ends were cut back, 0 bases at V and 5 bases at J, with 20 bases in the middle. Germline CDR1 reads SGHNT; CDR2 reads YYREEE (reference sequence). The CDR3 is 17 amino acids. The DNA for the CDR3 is TGTGCCAGCAGCTTGGCAGGTAGGGGAACGGAGGTTACTGAAGCTTTCTTT. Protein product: CASSLAGRGTEVTEAFF.

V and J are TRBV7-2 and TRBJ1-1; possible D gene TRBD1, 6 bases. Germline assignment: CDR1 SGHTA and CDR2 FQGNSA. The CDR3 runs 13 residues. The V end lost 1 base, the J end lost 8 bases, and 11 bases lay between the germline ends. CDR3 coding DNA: TGTGCCAGCAGCTTAGAAGTAGGGGGGGAAGCTTTCTTT. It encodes CASSLEVGGEAFF.

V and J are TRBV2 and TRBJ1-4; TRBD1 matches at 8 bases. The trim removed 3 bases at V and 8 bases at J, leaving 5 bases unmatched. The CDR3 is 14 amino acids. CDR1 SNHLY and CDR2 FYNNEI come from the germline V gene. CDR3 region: CASSETGEGEKLFF. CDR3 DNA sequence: TGTGCCAGCAGTGAGACAGGGGAAGGGGAAAAACTGTTTTTT.

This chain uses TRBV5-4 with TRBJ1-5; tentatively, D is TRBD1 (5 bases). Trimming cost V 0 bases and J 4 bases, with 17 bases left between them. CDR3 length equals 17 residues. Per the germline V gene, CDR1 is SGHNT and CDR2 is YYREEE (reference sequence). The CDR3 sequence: CASSLVRWQGHNQPQHF. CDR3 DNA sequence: TGTGCCAGCAGCTTGGTAAGGTGGCAGGGCCATAATCAGCCCCAGCATTTT.

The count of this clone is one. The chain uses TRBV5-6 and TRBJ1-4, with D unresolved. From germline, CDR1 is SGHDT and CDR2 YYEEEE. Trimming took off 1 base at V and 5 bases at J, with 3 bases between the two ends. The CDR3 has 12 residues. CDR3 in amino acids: CASSLRNEKLFF. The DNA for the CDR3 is TGTGCCAGCAGCTTGAGGAATGAAAAACTGTTTTTT.

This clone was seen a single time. As DNA, the CDR3 is TGTGCCAGCAGACTAGCGGGAGGATCGCACGAGCAGTACTTC. It codes for CASRLAGGSHEQYF. The rearrangement uses TRBV28 and TRBJ2-7; TRBD2 aligns across 12 bases. The CDR3 sequence is 14 residues long. J lost 5 bases, V lost 6 bases, and 5 bases had no gene match. The germline V gene encodes CDR1 MDHEN and CDR2 SYDVKM. The full variable domain, completed using reference TRBV28 and TRBJ2-7, is DVKVTQSSRYLVKRTGEKVFLECVQDMDHENMFWYRQDPGLGLRLIYFSYDVKMKEKGDIPEGYSVSREKKERFSLILESASTNQTSMYLCASRLAGGSHEQYFGPGTRLTVT.

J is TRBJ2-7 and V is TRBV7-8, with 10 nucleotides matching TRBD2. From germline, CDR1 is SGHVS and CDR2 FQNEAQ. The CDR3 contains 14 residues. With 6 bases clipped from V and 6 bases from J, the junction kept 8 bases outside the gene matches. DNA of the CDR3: TGTGCCAGCAGGTCCAGCGGGAGGGCCTCCGAGCAGTACTTC. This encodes CASRSSGRASEQYF.

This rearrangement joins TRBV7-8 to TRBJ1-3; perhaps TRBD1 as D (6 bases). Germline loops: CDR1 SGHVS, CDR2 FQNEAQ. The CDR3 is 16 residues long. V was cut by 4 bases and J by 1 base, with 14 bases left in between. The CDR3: CASSSFRGPSGNTIYF. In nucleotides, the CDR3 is TGTGCCAGCAGCTCGTTCAGGGGCCCTTCTGGAAACACCATATATTTT.

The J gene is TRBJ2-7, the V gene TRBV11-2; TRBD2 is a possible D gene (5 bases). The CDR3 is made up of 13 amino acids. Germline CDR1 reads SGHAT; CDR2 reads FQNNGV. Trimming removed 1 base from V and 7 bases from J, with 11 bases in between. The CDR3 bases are TGTGCCAGCAGCTTAGGTTACCAGCGGGAGCAGTACTTC. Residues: CASSLGYQREQYF.

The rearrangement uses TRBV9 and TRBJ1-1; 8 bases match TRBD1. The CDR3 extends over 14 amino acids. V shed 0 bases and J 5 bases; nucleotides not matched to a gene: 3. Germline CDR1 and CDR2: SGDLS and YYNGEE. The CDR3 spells CASSVGTGWTEAFF. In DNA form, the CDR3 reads TGTGCCAGCAGCGTAGGGACAGGGTGGACTGAAGCTTTCTTT. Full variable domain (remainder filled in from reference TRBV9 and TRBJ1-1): DSGVTQTPKHLITATGQRVTLRCSPRSGDLSVYWYQQSLDQGLQFLIQYYNGEERAKGNILERFSAQQFPDLHSELNLSSLELGDSALYFCASSVGTGWTEAFFGQGTRLTVV.

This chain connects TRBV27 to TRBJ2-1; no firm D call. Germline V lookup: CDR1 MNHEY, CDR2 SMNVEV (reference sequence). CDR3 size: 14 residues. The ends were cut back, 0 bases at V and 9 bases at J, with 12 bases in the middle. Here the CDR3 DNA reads TGTGCCAGCAGTTTATCGGGGTGGGGAACTGAGCAGTTCTTC. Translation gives CASSLSGWGTEQFF.

CDR3 coding DNA: TGTGCCAGCAGTTACTTCCAGGGGGAGTTCAATGAGCAGTTCTTC. Protein sequence: CASSYFQGEFNEQFF. J is TRBJ2-1 and V is TRBV6-6; 7 bases are shared with TRBD1. The ends lost 1 base at V and 6 bases at J; junction bases unmatched: 6. CDR3 length equals 15 residues. Germline CDR1 reads MNHNY; CDR2 reads SVGAGI (reference sequence).

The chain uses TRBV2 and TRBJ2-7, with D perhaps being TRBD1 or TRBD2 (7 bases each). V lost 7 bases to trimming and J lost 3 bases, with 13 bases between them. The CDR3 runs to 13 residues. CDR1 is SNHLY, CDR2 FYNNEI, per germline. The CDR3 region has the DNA TGTGCCAGCAAACAGGGGACTATCTACGAGCAGTACTTC. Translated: CASKQGTIYEQYF.

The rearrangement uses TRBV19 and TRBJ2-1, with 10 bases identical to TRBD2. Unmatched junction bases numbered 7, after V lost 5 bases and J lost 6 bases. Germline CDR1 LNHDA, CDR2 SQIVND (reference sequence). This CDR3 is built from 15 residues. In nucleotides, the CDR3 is TGTGCCAGTAGTGGGACTAGCGCGACGGGCAATGAGCAGTTCTTC. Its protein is CASSGTSATGNEQFF. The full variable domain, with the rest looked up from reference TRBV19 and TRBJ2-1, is DGGITQSPKYLFRKEGQNVTLSCEQNLNHDAMYWYRQDPGQGLRLIYYSQIVNDFQKGDIAEGYSVSREKKESFPLTVTSAQKNPTAFYLCASSGTSATGNEQFFGPGTRLTVL.

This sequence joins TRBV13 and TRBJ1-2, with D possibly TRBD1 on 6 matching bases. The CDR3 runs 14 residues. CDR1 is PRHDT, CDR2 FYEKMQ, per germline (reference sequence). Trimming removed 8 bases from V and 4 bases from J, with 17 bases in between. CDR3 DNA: TGTGCCAGCCAGAGGAGGGGGGCGATCTATGGCTACACCTTC. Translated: CASQRRGAIYGYTF.

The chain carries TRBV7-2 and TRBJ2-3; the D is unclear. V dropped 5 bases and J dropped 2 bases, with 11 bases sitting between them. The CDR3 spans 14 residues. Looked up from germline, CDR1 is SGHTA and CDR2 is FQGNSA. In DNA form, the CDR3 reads TGTGCCAGCAGCGACCGACTGGCCACAGATACGCAGTATTTT. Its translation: CASSDRLATDTQYF.

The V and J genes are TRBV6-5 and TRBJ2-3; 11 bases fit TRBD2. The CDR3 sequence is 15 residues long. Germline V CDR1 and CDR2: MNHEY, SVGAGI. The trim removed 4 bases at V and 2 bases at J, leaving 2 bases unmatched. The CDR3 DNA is TGTGCCAGCAGTTTAGCGGGAGGGAACACAGATACGCAGTATTTT. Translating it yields CASSLAGGNTDTQYF.